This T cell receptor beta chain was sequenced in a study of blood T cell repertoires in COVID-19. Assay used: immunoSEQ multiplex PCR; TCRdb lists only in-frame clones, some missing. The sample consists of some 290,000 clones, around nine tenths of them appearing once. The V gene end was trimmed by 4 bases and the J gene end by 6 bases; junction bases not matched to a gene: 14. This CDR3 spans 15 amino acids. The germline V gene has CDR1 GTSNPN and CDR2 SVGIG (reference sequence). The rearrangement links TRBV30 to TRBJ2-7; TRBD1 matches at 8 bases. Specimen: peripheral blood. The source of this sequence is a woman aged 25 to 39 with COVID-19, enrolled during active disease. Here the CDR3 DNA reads TGTGCCTGGATCCCACGGTGGGGACAGGTCTTCGAGCAGTACTTC. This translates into CAWIPRWGQVFEQYF. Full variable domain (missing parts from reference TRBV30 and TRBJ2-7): SQTIHQWPATLVQPVGSPLSLECTVEGTSNPNLYWYRQAAGRGLQLLFYSVGIGQISSEVPQNLSASRPQDRQFILSSKKLLLSDSGFYLCAWIPRWGQVFEQYFGPGTRLTVT.